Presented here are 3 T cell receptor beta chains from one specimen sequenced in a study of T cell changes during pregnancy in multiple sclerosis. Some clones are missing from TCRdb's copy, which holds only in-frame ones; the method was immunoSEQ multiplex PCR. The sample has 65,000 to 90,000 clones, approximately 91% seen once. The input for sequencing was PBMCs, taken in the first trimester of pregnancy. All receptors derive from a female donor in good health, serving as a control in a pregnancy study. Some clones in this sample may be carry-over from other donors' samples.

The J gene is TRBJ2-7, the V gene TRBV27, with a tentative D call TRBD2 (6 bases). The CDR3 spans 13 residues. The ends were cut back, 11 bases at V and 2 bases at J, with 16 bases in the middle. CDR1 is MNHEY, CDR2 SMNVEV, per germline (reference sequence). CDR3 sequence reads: CAAGQDTTYEQYF. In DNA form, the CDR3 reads TGTGCCGCGGGGCAGGACACGACCTACGAGCAGTACTTC.

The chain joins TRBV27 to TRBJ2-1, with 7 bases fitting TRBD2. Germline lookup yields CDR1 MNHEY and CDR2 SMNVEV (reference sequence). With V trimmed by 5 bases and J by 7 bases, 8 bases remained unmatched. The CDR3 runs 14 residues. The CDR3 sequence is CASSLLPGGNEQFF. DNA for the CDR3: TGTGCCAGCAGTCTCCTGCCGGGAGGAAATGAGCAGTTCTTC.

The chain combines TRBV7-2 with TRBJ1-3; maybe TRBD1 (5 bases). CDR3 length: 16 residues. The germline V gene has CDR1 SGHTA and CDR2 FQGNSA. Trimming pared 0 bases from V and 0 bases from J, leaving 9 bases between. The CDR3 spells CASSLAPGISGNTIYF. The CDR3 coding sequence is TGTGCCAGCAGCTTAGCACCAGGGATCTCTGGAAACACCATATATTTT.